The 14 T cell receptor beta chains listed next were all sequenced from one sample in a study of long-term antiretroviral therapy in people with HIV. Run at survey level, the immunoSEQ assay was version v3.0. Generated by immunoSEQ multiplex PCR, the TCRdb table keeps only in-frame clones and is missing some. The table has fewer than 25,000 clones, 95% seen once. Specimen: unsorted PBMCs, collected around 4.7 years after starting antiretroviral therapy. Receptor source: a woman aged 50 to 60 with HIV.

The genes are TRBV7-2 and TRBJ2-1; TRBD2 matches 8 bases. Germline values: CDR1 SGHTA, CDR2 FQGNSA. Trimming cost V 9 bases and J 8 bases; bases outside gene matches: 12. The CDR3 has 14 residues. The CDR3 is CASKTGLSGDEQFF. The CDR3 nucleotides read TGTGCCAGTAAAACGGGTCTTAGCGGGGATGAGCAGTTCTTC.

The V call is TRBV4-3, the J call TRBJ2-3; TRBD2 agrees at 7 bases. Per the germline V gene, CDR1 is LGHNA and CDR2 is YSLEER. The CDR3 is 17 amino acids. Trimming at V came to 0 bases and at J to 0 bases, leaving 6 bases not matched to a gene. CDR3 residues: CASSQDRGSASTDTQYF. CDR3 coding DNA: TGCGCCAGCAGCCAAGATCGCGGGAGTGCGAGCACAGATACGCAGTATTTT.

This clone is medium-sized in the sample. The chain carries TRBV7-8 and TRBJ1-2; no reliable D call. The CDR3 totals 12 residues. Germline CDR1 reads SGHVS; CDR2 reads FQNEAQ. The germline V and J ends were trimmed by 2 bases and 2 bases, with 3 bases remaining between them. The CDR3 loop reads CASSLKNYGYTF. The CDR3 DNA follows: TGTGCCAGCAGCTTAAAGAACTATGGCTACACCTTC.

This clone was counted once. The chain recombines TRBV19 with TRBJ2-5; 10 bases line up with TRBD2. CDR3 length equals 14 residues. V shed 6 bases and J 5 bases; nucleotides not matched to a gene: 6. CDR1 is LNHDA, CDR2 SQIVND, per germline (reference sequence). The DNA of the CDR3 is TGTGCCAGTAGACTCCTAGCGGGAGATGAGACCCAGTACTTC. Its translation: CASRLLAGDETQYF.

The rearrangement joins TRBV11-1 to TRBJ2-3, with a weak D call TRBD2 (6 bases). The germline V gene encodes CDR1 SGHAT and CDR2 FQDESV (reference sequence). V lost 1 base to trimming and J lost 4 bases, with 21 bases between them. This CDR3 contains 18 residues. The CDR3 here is CASSLEAWSGSGSDTQYF. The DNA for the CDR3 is TGTGCCAGCAGCTTAGAGGCTTGGTCCGGGAGTGGGTCAGATACGCAGTATTTT.

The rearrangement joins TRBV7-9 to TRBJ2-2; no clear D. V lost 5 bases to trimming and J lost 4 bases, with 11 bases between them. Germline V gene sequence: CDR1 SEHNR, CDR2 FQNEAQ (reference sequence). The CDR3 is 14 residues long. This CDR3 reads CASSLPTTTGELFF. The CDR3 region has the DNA TGTGCCAGCAGCCTCCCGACCACCACCGGGGAGCTGTTTTTT.

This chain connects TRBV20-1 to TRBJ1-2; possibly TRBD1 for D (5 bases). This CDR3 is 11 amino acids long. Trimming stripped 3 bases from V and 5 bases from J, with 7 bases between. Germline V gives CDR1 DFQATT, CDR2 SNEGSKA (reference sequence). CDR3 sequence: CSARSGYGYTF. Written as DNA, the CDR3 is TGCAGTGCTAGGTCAGGGTATGGCTACACCTTC.

CDR3 bases: TGCAGCGTTGTCGTGGGGCGGGGGGGCGGCGAGCAGTACTTC. Translation: CSVVVGRGGGEQYF. The rearrangement links TRBV29-1 to TRBJ2-7; 9 bases align to TRBD2. CDR1 is SQVTM and CDR2 is ANQGSEA in the germline V gene. The trim removed 4 bases at V and 6 bases at J, leaving 10 bases unmatched. This CDR3 contains 14 residues.

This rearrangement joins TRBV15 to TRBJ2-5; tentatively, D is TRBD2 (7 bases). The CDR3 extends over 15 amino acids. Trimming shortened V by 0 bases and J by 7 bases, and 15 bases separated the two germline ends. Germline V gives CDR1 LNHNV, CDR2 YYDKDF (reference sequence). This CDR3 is CATSRDAGAAGTQYF. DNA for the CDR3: TGTGCCACCAGCAGAGATGCGGGGGCTGCAGGGACCCAGTACTTC.

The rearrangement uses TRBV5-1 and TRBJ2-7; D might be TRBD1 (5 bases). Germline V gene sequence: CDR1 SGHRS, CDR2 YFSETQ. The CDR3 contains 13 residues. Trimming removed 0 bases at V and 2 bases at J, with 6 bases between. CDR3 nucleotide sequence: TGCGCCAGCAGCTTGGACAGGACCTACGAGCAGTACTTC. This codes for CASSLDRTYEQYF.

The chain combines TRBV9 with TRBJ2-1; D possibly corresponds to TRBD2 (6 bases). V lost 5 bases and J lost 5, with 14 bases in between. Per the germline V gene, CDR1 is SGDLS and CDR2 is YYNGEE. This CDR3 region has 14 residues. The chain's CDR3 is CASSSGSPHNEQFF. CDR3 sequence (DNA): TGTGCCAGCAGTTCCGGGAGCCCCCACAATGAGCAGTTCTTC.

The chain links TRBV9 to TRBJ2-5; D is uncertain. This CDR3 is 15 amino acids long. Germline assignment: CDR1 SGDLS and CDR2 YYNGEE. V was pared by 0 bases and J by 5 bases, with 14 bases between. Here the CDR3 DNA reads TGTGCCAGCAGCGTAGATGTAAGGAGTCAGGAGACCCAGTACTTC. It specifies CASSVDVRSQETQYF.

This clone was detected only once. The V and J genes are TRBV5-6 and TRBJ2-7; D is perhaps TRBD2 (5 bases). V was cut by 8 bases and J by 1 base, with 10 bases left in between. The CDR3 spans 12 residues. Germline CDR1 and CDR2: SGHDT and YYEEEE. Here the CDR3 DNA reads TGTGCCAGTGGACGGGAATCCTACGAGCAGTACTTC. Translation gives CASGRESYEQYF. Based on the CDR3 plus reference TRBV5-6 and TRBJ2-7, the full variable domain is DAGVTQSPTHLIKTRGQQVTLRCSPKSGHDTVSWYQQALGQGPQFIFQYYEEEERQRGNFPDRFSGHQFPNYSSELNVNALLLGDSALYLCASGRESYEQYFGPGTRLTVT.

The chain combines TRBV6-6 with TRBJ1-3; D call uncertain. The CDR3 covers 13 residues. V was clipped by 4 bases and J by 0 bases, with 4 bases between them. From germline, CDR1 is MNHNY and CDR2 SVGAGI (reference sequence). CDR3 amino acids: CASSSASGNTIYF. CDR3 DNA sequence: TGTGCCAGCAGTTCAGCCTCTGGAAACACCATATATTTT.